These 30 T cell receptor beta chains were all obtained from the same sample, sequenced in a study of human T cells and chemical hapten exposure. Noted time point: pre-sensitization, week 0. Treatment noted: therapeutic diphenylcyclopropenone sensitization with weekly scalp DPC. TCRdb ran MiXCR on the RACE reads and lists one entry per CDR3 protein. Counted here are over 35,000 distinct CDR3 sequences, approximately 10% occurring once; the ten biggest clones make up about 6%. This specimen consisted of whole blood, obtained in connection with sensitization to the hapten diphenylcyclopropenone (DPC). The receptors derive from a man younger than 45 with alopecia areata. Some clones in this sample may be carry-over from other donors' samples.

This clonotype has a count of ten or more. This sequence joins TRBV11-3 and TRBJ1-1; 7 bases agree with TRBD1. The J segment lost 5 bases and the V segment lost 5 bases, leaving 11 bases of the junction unmatched. CDR1 SGHNT and CDR2 YENEEA come from the germline V gene. This CDR3 has 15 residues. As DNA, the CDR3 is TGTGCCAGCAGCCTCCCCCCAGGGGGGGTAACTGAAGCTTTCTTT. Translated: CASSLPPGGVTEAFF.

The chain employs TRBV6-5 and TRBJ1-1; possible D gene TRBD1, 5 bases. This CDR3 is built from 15 residues. The V end was cut by 3 bases, the J end by 0 bases, with 11 bases between. The germline CDR1 and CDR2 sequences are MNHEY and SVGAGI. CDR3 residues: CASSYGGYMNTEAFF. The CDR3 bases are TGTGCCAGCAGTTATGGGGGTTACATGAACACTGAAGCTTTCTTT.

This clonotype was detected only once. This sequence joins TRBV13 and TRBJ2-1; D not certain. In germline, CDR1 is PRHDT, CDR2 FYEKMQ (reference sequence). The V end lost 1 base, the J end lost 2 bases, and 9 bases lay between the germline ends. The CDR3 runs 15 residues. The CDR3 bases are TGTGCCAGCAGCTTAGCCCGAGAGGCCTACAATGAGCAGTTCTTC. Amino acids: CASSLAREAYNEQFF.

The J gene is TRBJ2-1, the V gene TRBV7-2; 10 nucleotides agree with TRBD2. Unmatched junction bases numbered 10, after V lost 5 bases and J lost 0 bases. This CDR3 comprises 18 residues. Germline assignment: CDR1 SGHTA and CDR2 FQGNSA. In DNA form, the CDR3 reads TGTGCCAGCAGCAGCACTAGCGGGGCCAAGGCCTCCTACAATGAGCAGTTCTTC. Encoded protein: CASSSTSGAKASYNEQFF. Based on the CDR3 plus reference TRBV7-2 and TRBJ2-1, the full variable domain is GAGVSQSPSNKVTEKGKDVELRCDPISGHTALYWYRQSLGQGLEFLIYFQGNSAPDKSGLPSDRFSAERTGGSVSTLTIQRTQQEDSAVYLCASSSTSGAKASYNEQFFGPGTRLTVL.

The chain recombines TRBV14 with TRBJ1-6, with D unresolved. Trimming stripped 1 base from V and 4 bases from J, with 14 bases between. The CDR3 is 17 residues long. Germline-derived CDR1 and CDR2 are SGHDN and FVKESK. The CDR3 loop is CASSQVAVIGYNSPLHF. The CDR3 nucleotides are TGTGCCAGCAGCCAAGTAGCAGTAATTGGGTATAATTCACCCCTCCACTTT.

This clonotype was seen many times. The chain uses TRBV6-2 or TRBV6-3 and TRBJ1-1; weak D call: TRBD1 (5 bases). Germline values: CDR1 MNHEY, CDR2 SVGEGT. Trimming shortened V by 7 bases and J by 1 base, and 16 bases separated the two germline ends. The CDR3 runs 15 residues. The CDR3 nucleotides read TGTGCCAGCACCATCCCGGGACGAACGAACACTGAAGCTTTCTTT. Protein product: CASTIPGRTNTEAFF.

The rearrangement uses TRBV7-9 and TRBJ2-2; D may be TRBD2 (6 bases). CDR3 length: 14 residues. Germline loops: CDR1 SEHNR, CDR2 FQNEAQ (reference sequence). Trimming took 3 bases from V and 4 from J, leaving 9 bases between them. As DNA, the CDR3 is TGTGCCAGCAGCTTTGGAGGGCGCACCGGGGAGCTGTTTTTT. Protein: CASSFGGRTGELFF.

Ten or more counts support this clonotype. This chain uses TRBV7-6 with TRBJ2-1; 10 bases agree with TRBD2. The CDR3 extends over 19 amino acids. In germline, CDR1 is SGHVS, CDR2 FNYEAQ. V trimming: 4 bases; J trimming: 4 bases; junction bases outside the gene matches: 16. CDR3 coding DNA: TGTGCCAGCAGCTCCTTTCCTAGCGGGAGCCCTTCGTCGTACAATGAGCAGTTCTTC. Its protein is CASSSFPSGSPSSYNEQFF.

The table lists this clonotype with many counts. The chain combines TRBV20-1 with TRBJ1-2; the D gene is possibly TRBD1 (6 bases). The CDR3 runs 13 residues. Germline V gives CDR1 DFQATT, CDR2 SNEGSKA (reference sequence). Deletions cut 1 base from V and 3 bases from J, with 9 bases between. The chain's CDR3 is CSARVTGYYGYTF. CDR3 sequence (DNA): TGCAGTGCTAGAGTGACAGGCTACTATGGCTACACCTTC.

In this sample, this clonotype is large. CDR3 region: CASSGWDTNYEQYF. The CDR3 nucleotides read TGCGCCAGCAGTGGATGGGACACCAACTACGAGCAGTACTTC. The chain carries TRBV10-2 and TRBJ2-7; maybe TRBD1 (6 bases). Germline V gene data show CDR1 as WSHSY and CDR2 as SAAADI. The CDR3 totals 14 residues. Trimming stripped 4 bases from V and 3 bases from J, with 13 bases between.

The table lists this clonotype with a few counts. The genes are TRBV9 and TRBJ2-4; possibly TRBD1 or TRBD2 for D (5 bases each). The CDR3 is 16 amino acids. Germline-derived CDR1 and CDR2 are SGDLS and YYNGEE. V lost 4 bases, J lost 7 bases, and 21 bases lay in between. CDR3 nucleotide sequence: TGTGCCAGCAGCCCCGATGTACACGGGGCGCAGAACATTCAGTACTTC. Translating gives CASSPDVHGAQNIQYF.

This clonotype appeared many times. V and J are TRBV18 and TRBJ2-5; D unclear. The CDR3 runs 14 residues. Germline V gene data show CDR1 as KGHSH and CDR2 as LQKENI. Trimming took off 1 base at V and 4 bases at J, with 10 bases between the two ends. CDR3: CASSPRGDAETQYF. CDR3 bases: TGTGCCAGCTCACCACGGGGTGACGCAGAGACCCAGTACTTC.

This clonotype was counted a few times. The chain combines TRBV12-3 or TRBV12-4 with TRBJ2-1, with TRBD2 matching 11 bases. V lost 5 bases and J lost 8; bases outside the gene matches: 11. The CDR3 runs 16 residues. The CDR3 DNA follows: TGTGCCAGCAGTCCGGGACTAGCGGCGAAATTGGATGAGCAGTTCTTC. It encodes CASSPGLAAKLDEQFF.

This clonotype appeared many times. The CDR3 region has the DNA TGTGCCAGCAGGACAGGGATCTACGAGCAGTACGTC. This sequence encodes CASRTGIYEQYV. V usage is TRBV6-4 and J usage is TRBJ2-7; 7 bases match TRBD1. The CDR3 extends over 12 amino acids. V lost 6 bases, J lost 3 bases, and 2 bases stayed unmatched. The germline V gene has CDR1 MRHNA and CDR2 SNTAGT.

The table lists this clonotype with many counts. In nucleotides, the CDR3 is TGTGCCAGCAGGGGGTGGGCCAAAAACATTCAGTACTTC. This codes for CASRGWAKNIQYF. V gene TRBV2 combines with J gene TRBJ2-4; D remains unclear. The CDR3 sequence is 13 residues long. Between the trimmed V and J ends, which lost 6 bases and 1 base, there was a span of 7 bases. Germline CDR1 SNHLY, CDR2 FYNNEI.

This chain uses TRBV6-2 or TRBV6-3 with TRBJ2-2; D remains unclear. The V end was cut by 10 bases, the J end by 7 bases, with 7 bases between. Germline loops: CDR1 MNHEY, CDR2 SVGEGT. The CDR3 covers 10 residues. The CDR3 nucleotides are TGTGCCACCCGCCGCGGGGAGCTGTTTTTT. Translation: CATRRGELFF.

The table lists this clonotype with many counts. This chain joins TRBV15 and TRBJ1-5; D is unclear. Germline V CDR1 and CDR2: LNHNV, YYDKDF (reference sequence). This CDR3 spans 15 amino acids. The ends were cut back, 1 base at V and 5 bases at J, with 12 bases in the middle. This chain's CDR3 is CATSRVNVPDQPQHF. For the CDR3, the DNA is TGTGCCACCAGCAGAGTGAATGTACCTGATCAGCCCCAGCATTTT.

This clonotype was counted ten times or more. The genes are TRBV7-3 and TRBJ2-6; TRBD1 agrees at 7 bases. With V trimmed by 2 bases and J by 3 bases, 4 bases remained unmatched. The CDR3 has 16 amino acids. Germline CDR1 SGHTA, CDR2 FQGTGA. The CDR3 bases are TGTGCCAGCAGCTTACCGGGGACAGTTGGGGCCAACGTCCTGACTTTC. Encoded protein: CASSLPGTVGANVLTF.

This clonotype was seen ten or more times. The DNA of the CDR3 is TGTGCCAGCAGCCCTCGGATCGGGGGGCCGGGAACTGAAGCTTTCTTT. This sequence encodes CASSPRIGGPGTEAFF. This chain uses TRBV7-3 with TRBJ1-1; D may be TRBD1 (6 bases). The V end was cut by 5 bases, the J end by 5 bases, with 21 bases between. Germline V gives CDR1 SGHTA, CDR2 FQGTGA. The CDR3 runs to 16 residues.

CDR3 nucleotides: TGTGCCAGCAGCTTGGATCCCCCGGGCCTTAATGAAAAACTGTTTTTT. Amino acid sequence: CASSLDPPGLNEKLFF. V and J are TRBV5-5 and TRBJ1-4; D is unclear. V was clipped by 0 bases and J by 4 bases, with 13 bases between them. This CDR3 has 16 residues. Germline V lookup: CDR1 SGHKS, CDR2 YYEKEE (reference sequence).

This chain joins TRBV18 and TRBJ2-7; tentative D call: TRBD2 (5 bases). The V gene's germline CDR1 is KGHSH and CDR2 LQKENI. Deletions cut 3 bases from V and 5 bases from J, with 11 bases between. The CDR3 loop spans 13 amino acids. The CDR3 spells CASSPVSGNEQYV. CDR3 nucleotides: TGTGCCAGCTCACCCGTCTCGGGGAACGAGCAGTACGTC.

This clonotype was counted many times. The CDR3 loop reads CASSPGTMNTEAFF. CDR3 bases: TGCGCCAGCAGCCCCGGGACCATGAACACTGAAGCTTTCTTT. The chain has TRBV5-1 and TRBJ1-1; D possibly corresponds to TRBD1 (5 bases). Trimming pared 4 bases from V and 0 bases from J, leaving 10 bases between. Germline V CDR1 and CDR2: SGHRS, YFSETQ. This CDR3 is 14 amino acids long.

In this sample, this clonotype turned up a few times. The chain has TRBV5-4 and TRBJ2-3; D remains unclear. This CDR3 has 16 amino acids. Trimming took 1 base from V and 0 from J, leaving 12 bases between them. In germline, CDR1 is SGHNT, CDR2 YYREEE (reference sequence). DNA of the CDR3: TGTGCCAGCAGCTTGCCAGGACGTGGCAGCACAGATACGCAGTATTTT. Protein product: CASSLPGRGSTDTQYF.

This clonotype was seen only a few times. The V and J genes are TRBV2 and TRBJ1-4; TRBD1 is a possible D gene (5 bases). Between the trimmed V and J ends, which lost 4 bases and 2 bases, there was a span of 11 bases. The CDR3 sequence is 15 residues long. Germline V gives CDR1 SNHLY, CDR2 FYNNEI. Written as DNA, the CDR3 is TGTGCCAGCAGTGCGTTTAGGGGTACTAATGAAAAACTGTTTTTT. This gives the protein CASSAFRGTNEKLFF.

The chain recombines TRBV7-2 with TRBJ2-3, with 10 positions matching TRBD2. The junction had 5 bases not matched to a gene; V was cut back by 4 bases and J by 1 base. This CDR3 is 16 amino acids long. Germline V gene lookup returns CDR1 SGHTA and CDR2 FQGNSA. CDR3 protein: CASSSLAGVGTDTQYF. The DNA of the CDR3 is TGTGCCAGCAGCTCGCTAGCGGGAGTCGGCACAGATACGCAGTATTTT.

This clonotype appeared a few times. V gene TRBV7-8 combines with J gene TRBJ2-5; D gene uncertain. V shed 4 bases and J shed 7 bases, with 10 bases lying between them. Germline V lookup: CDR1 SGHVS, CDR2 FQNEAQ. CDR3 length equals 12 residues. The CDR3 loop is CASSSLGRTQYF. The CDR3 region has the DNA TGTGCCAGCAGCTCCCTTGGGCGGACCCAGTACTTC.

This clonotype has ten or more counts. V is TRBV28 and J is TRBJ2-7; D uncertain. Germline lookup yields CDR1 MDHEN and CDR2 SYDVKM. V lost 4 bases to trimming and J lost 2 bases, with 9 bases between them. The CDR3 spans 13 residues. In DNA, the CDR3 is TGTGCCAGCAGTTCCTCCGCAGCCTACGAGCAGTACGTC. Its translation is CASSSSAAYEQYV.

This clonotype occurred a few times. The chain couples TRBV6-5 to TRBJ2-5; D is tentatively TRBD1 or TRBD2 (5 bases each). Trimming cost V 6 bases and J 5 bases, with 19 bases left between them. Germline V gives CDR1 MNHEY, CDR2 SVGAGI. This CDR3 has 15 amino acids. The CDR3 DNA is TGTGCCAGCAGGGTCACCGGGGCAGATGGGGAGACCCAGTACTTC. Protein: CASRVTGADGETQYF.

This clonotype appeared a few times. The rearrangement uses TRBV20-1 and TRBJ2-3, with 11 bases lining up with TRBD2. J was trimmed by 2 bases and V by 5 bases; bases with no gene match: 9. The CDR3 contains 16 residues. Looked up from germline, CDR1 is DFQATT and CDR2 is SNEGSKA (reference sequence). DNA of the CDR3: TGCAGTGCTTCCGCTAGACTAGCGGGAATCACAGATACGCAGTATTTT. Encoded protein: CSASARLAGITDTQYF.

This clonotype was counted many times. CDR3 nucleotide sequence: TGCAGTGCTAGAGCCGGGACTAGAGTAGATACGCAGTATTTT. It encodes CSARAGTRVDTQYF. The rearrangement uses TRBV20-1 and TRBJ2-3, with TRBD2 identical over 8 bases. After removal of 1 base from V and 5 bases from J, the junction contained 5 bases not matched to a gene. The CDR3 is 14 residues long. Germline assignment: CDR1 DFQATT and CDR2 SNEGSKA (reference sequence).